What follows describes a single TCR beta chain. No cognate antigen has been identified for it. Nothing much larger sits one base from this clone, and base qualities are not available. This specimen's time point label, interpreted: baseline pretreatment blood. In the paper's terms, the treatment or condition label means: 15 Gy SBRT to primary tumor, nephrectomy 4 weeks later. Serial peripheral blood from radiation-treated patients was sampled at baseline, 2 weeks and 4 weeks after SBRT to track tumor-enriched clonotypes. Every patient's renal cell carcinoma showed clear cell pathology. The QIAamp DNA Blood Mini Kit (Qiagen) was used to prepare genomic DNA for TCR sequencing. The analyses included only samples that passed all quality control checks. TCR beta libraries were generated from genomic DNA with the immunoSEQ kit, following the manufacturer's recommendations. To prepare libraries, a first multiplex PCR with proprietary primers was run, followed by a second PCR that added unique barcodes, and a bead cleanup was done after each round. Each sample batch included a kit-provided positive control reaction and a negative control reaction. The final libraries were assessed on an Agilent 4200 TapeStation D1000 ScreenTape, pooled by volume, and quantified by qPCR. Sequencing was performed on an Illumina NextSeq500 using a MidOutput 150-cycle cartridge, with 156 Read1 cycles, 15 Index1 cycles, and the kit custom primers. The pooled library was loaded at 0.9 to 1 pM with an approximately 21% PhiX control spike-in. In the authors' own workflow: Vendor-processed data were analyzed in R, and a clonotype was defined as all T cells sharing the same CDR3 nucleotide sequence. For clone abundance analyses, frequencies were normalized to the 10,000 most abundant clones per sample. Public T cell clones, which averaged fewer than five per sample, were excluded before analysis. An abundance difference of at least 32-fold between compartments was the criterion for calling clonotypes tumor-enriched or baseline blood-enriched. A beta-binomial differential abundance model was used to identify clonotypes that expanded or contracted between blood time points. Tumor-blood repertoire similarity was measured with the Baroni-Urbani and Buser coefficient, and groups were compared using two-tailed Wilcoxon tests in R. Here the immuneACCESS table is served through TCRdb, limited to in-frame sequences with V and J called. Missing clones are a known gap in these copies; in checked studies unresolved V genes cover under half, and the rest lacks a known reason. The DNA gave D and trimming, while V, J and clone size come from that table. Present in this sample are roughly 120,000 clones, approximately 80% of which were seen just once. The ten most abundant clones make up about 2.9% of the sample.

This specimen comes from a study of radiation and T cells in renal cell carcinoma (dated by TCRdb to 2020 to 2022). With regard to the full study: Samples came from a clinical trial, in which primary renal cell carcinomas received 15 Gy stereotactic body radiation therapy followed by nephrectomy 4 weeks later. A total of 50 to 60 samples underwent TCR beta sequencing, made up of approximately 26 tumors and roughly 27 peripheral blood samples. In the roughly 49 samples combined, some 4,000,000 unique CDR3 nucleotide sequences were found, encoding roughly 2,500,000 unique CDR3 amino acid sequences. General findings and caveats noted by the study authors: In blood, the top tumor clonotypes increased from baseline to 2 weeks after radiation and then shrank by 4 weeks, which suggests a temporary expansion of tumor-resident clones. Tracking of blood repertoire dynamics stopped at roughly 4 weeks after treatment, with no follow-up past that point. Because pretreatment tumor biopsies were not available, the baseline intratumoral presence of clonotypes could not be determined. Effects of radiation dose or scheduling on the TCR repertoire could not be addressed with the single-armed trial design.

The TCR comes from a woman aged 60 to 75 with renal cell carcinoma. Sequences were derived from blood, sampled from a patient whose treatment included radiotherapy and nephrectomy.

The DNA sequence reads TGTGCCAGCAGTACGGCGGGGGGGATTTATAATTCACCCCTCCACTTT. This gives the protein CASSTAGGIYNSPLHF. The rearrangement joined TRBV2 to TRBJ1-6, and the D gene may be TRBD1, 5 bases matching. The junction carries 15 bases between V and J, which are trimmed by 5 bases and 4 bases respectively. The CDR3 covers 16 residues, taking in both the cysteine and the phenylalanine. Only CDR3 DNA is held: 48 bases, read in frame from base 1. CDR1 and CDR2 (SNHLY, FYNNEI) derive from the germline V gene.